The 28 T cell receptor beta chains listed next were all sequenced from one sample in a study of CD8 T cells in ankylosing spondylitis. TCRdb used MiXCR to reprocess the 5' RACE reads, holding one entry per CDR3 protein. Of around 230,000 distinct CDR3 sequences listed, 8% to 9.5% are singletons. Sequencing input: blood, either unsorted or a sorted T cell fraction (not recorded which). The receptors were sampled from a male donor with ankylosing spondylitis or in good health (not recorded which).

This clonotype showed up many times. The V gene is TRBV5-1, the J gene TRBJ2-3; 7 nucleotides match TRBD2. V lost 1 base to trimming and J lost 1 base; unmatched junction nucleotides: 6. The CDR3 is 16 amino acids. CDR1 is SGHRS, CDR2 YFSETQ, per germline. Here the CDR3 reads CASSLTGAGRTDTQYF. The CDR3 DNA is TGCGCCAGCAGCTTGACAGGAGCGGGGCGCACAGATACGCAGTATTTT.

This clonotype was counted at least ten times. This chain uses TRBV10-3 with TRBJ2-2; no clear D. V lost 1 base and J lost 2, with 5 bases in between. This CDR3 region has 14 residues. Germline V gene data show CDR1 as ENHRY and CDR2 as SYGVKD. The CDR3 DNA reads TGTGCCATCAGTGAGTTGGGAAACACCGGGGAGCTGTTTTTT. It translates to CAISELGNTGELFF.

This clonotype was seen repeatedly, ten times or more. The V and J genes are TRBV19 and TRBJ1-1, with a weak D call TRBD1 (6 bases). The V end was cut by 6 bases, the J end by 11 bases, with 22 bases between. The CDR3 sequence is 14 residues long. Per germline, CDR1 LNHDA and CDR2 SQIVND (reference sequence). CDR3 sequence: CASSTYPGDRTAFF. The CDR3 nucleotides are TGTGCCAGTAGCACCTACCCAGGGGACCGGACGGCTTTCTTT.

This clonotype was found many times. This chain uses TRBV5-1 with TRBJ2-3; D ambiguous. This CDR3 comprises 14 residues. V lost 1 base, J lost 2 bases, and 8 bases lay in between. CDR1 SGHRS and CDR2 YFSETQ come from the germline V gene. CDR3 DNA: TGCGCCAGCAGCTTGTTTCCAACCACAGATACGCAGTATTTT. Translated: CASSLFPTTDTQYF.

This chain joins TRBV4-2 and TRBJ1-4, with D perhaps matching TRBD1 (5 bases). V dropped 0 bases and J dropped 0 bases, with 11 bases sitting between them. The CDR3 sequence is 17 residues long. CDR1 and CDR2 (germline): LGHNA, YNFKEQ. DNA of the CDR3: TGTGCCAGCAGCCAAGAGGGAGGGGTCGCAACTAATGAAAAACTGTTTTTT. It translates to CASSQEGGVATNEKLFF.

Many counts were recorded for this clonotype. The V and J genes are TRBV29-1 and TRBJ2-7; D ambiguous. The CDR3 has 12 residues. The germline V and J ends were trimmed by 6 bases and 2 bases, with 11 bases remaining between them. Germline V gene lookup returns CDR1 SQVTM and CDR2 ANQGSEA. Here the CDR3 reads CSVGDGTYEQYF. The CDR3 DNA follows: TGCAGCGTCGGTGACGGAACCTACGAGCAGTACTTC.

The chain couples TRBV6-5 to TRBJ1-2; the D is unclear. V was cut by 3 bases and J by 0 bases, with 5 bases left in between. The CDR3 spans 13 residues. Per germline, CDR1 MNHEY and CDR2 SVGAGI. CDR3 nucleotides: TGTGCCAGCAGTTATGGCCCTAACTATGGCTACACCTTC. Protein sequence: CASSYGPNYGYTF.

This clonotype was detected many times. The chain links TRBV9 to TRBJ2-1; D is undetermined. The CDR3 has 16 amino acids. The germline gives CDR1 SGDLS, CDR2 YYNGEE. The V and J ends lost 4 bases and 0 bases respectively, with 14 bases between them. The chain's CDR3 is CASSKDGHGSYNEQFF. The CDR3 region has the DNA TGTGCCAGCAGCAAGGACGGTCACGGCTCCTACAATGAGCAGTTCTTC.

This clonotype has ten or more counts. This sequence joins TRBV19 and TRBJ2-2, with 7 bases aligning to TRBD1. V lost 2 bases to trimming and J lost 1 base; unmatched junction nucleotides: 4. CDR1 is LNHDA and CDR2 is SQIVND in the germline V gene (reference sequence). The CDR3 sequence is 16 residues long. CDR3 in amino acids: CASSIKRTGNTGELFF. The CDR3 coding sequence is TGTGCCAGTAGTATAAAGAGGACAGGGAACACCGGGGAGCTGTTTTTT.

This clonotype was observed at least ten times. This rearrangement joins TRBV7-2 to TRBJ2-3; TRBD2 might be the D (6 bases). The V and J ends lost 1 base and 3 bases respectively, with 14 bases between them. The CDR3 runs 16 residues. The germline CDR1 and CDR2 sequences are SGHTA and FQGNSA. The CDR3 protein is CASSLVDFLATDTQYF. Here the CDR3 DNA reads TGTGCCAGCAGCTTAGTTGACTTCCTAGCGACAGATACGCAGTATTTT.

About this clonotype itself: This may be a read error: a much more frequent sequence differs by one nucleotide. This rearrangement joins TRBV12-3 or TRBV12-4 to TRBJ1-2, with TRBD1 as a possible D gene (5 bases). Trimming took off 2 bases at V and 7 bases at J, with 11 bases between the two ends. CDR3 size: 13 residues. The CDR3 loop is CASSLMTASGYTF. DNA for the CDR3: TGTGCCAGCAGTTTAATGACAGCCTCTGGCTACACCTTC.

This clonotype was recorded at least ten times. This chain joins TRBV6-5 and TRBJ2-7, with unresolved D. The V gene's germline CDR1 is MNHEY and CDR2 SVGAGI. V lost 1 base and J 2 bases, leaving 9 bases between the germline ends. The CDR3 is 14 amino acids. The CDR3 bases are TGTGCCAGCAGTTACTTATCTGGGACCTACGAGCAGTACTTC. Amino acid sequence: CASSYLSGTYEQYF.

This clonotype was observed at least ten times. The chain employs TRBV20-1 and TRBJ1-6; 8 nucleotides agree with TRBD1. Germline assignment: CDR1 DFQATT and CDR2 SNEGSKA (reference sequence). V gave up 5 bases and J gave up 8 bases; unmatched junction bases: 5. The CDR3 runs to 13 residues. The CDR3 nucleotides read TGCAGTGCTCGACAGGGGAGAGATTCACCCCTCCACTTT. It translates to CSARQGRDSPLHF.

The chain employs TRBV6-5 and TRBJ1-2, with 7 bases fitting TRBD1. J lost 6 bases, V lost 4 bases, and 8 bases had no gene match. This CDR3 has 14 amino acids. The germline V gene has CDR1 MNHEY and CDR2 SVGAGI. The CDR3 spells CASSSLTGSDGYTF. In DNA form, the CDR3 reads TGTGCCAGCAGTTCCTTGACAGGGTCGGATGGCTACACCTTC.

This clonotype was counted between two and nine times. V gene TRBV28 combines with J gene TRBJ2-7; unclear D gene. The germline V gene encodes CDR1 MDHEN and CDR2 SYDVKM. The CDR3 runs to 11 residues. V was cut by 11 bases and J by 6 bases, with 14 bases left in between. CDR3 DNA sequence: TGTGCCGCACAAGGCCGCCGCGAGCAGTACTTC. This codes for CAAQGRREQYF.

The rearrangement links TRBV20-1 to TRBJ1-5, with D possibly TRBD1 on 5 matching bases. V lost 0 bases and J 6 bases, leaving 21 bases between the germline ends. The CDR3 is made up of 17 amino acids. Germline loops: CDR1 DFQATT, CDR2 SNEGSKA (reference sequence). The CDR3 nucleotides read TGCAGTGCTAGAGATCGAAAACAGGACGGCACCGTTCAGCCCCAGCATTTT. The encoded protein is CSARDRKQDGTVQPQHF.

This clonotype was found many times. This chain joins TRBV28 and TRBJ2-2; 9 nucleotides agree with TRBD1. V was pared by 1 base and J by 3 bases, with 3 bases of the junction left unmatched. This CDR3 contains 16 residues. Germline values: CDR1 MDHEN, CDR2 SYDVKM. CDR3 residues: CASSLSGQGYTGELFF. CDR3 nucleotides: TGTGCCAGCAGTTTATCGGGACAGGGTTACACCGGGGAGCTGTTTTTT. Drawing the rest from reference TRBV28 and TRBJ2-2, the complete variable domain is DVKVTQSSRYLVKRTGEKVFLECVQDMDHENMFWYRQDPGLGLRLIYFSYDVKMKEKGDIPEGYSVSREKKERFSLILESASTNQTSMYLCASSLSGQGYTGELFFGEGSRLTVL.

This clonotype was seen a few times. CDR3 sequence: CASSFRGGGYTF. The DNA for the CDR3 is TGTGCCAGCAGCTTCCGAGGGGGCGGCTACACCTTC. This rearrangement joins TRBV3-1 to TRBJ1-2; 7 bases map to TRBD1. CDR1 is LGHDT, CDR2 YNNKEL, per germline (reference sequence). Trimming at V came to 5 bases and at J to 8 bases, leaving 5 bases not matched to a gene. This CDR3 contains 12 residues.

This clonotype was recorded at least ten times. For the CDR3, the DNA is TGTGCCAGCAGCTTGGGCCCCTTTTTTCGGTACTTC. Its protein product is CASSLGPFFRYF. The chain carries TRBV7-2 and TRBJ2-7; D not resolved. V dropped 3 bases and J dropped 12 bases, with 15 bases sitting between them. The germline CDR1 and CDR2 sequences are SGHTA and FQGNSA. This CDR3 is 12 amino acids long.

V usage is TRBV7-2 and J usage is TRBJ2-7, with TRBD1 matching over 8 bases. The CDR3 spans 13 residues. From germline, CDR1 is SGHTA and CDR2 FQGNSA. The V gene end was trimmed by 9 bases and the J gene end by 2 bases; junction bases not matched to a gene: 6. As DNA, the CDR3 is TGTGCCAGTCGGGACAGGTCTGCCTACGAGCAGTACTTC. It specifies CASRDRSAYEQYF.

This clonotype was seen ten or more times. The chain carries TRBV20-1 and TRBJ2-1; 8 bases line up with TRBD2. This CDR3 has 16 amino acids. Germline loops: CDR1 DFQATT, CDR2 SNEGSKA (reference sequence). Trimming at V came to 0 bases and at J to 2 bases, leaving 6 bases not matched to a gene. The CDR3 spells CSARDGRRGAYNEQFF. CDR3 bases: TGCAGTGCTAGAGATGGTAGGCGGGGGGCCTACAATGAGCAGTTCTTC.

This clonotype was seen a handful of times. The CDR3 protein is CASSSTASYNEQFF. In nucleotides, the CDR3 is TGTGCCAGCAGTTCGACAGCCTCCTACAATGAGCAGTTCTTC. This rearrangement joins TRBV7-9 to TRBJ2-1, with a weak D call TRBD1 (5 bases). The CDR3 loop spans 14 amino acids. Between the trimmed V and J ends, which lost 6 bases and 0 bases, there was a span of 9 bases. Germline V gives CDR1 SEHNR, CDR2 FQNEAQ (reference sequence).

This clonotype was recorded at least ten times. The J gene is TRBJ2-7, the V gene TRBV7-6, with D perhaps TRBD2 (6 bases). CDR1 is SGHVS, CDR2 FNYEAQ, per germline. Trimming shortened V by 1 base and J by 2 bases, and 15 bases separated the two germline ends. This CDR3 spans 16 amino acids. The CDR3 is CASSLGVGTATYEQYF. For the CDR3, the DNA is TGTGCCAGCAGCTTAGGGGTGGGGACTGCTACCTACGAGCAGTACTTC.

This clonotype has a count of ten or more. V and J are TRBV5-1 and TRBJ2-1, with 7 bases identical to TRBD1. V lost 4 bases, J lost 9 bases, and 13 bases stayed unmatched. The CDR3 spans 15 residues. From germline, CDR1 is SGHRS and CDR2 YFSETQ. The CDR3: CASSGDRVGNSEQFF. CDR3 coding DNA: TGCGCCAGCAGCGGCGACAGGGTTGGTAATAGTGAGCAGTTCTTC.

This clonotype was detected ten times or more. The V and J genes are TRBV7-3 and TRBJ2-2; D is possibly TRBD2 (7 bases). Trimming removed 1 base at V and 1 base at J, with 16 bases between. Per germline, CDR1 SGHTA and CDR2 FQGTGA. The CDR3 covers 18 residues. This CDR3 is CASSLKIGGGQNTGELFF. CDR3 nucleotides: TGTGCCAGCAGCTTAAAGATAGGCGGGGGCCAGAACACCGGGGAGCTGTTTTTT.

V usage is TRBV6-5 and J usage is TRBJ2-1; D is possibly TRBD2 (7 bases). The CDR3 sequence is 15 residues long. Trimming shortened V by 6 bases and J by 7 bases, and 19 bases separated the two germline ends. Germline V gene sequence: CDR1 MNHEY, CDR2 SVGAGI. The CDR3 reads CASSLHGGGPNEQFF. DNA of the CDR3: TGTGCCAGCAGCTTACATGGGGGGGGCCCTAATGAGCAGTTCTTC.

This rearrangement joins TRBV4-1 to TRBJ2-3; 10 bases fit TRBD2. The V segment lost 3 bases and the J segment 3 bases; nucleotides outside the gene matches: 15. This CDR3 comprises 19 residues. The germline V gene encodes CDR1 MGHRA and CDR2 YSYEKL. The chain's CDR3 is CASSQRLAGVRGRTDTQYF. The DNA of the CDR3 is TGCGCCAGCAGCCAGAGGCTAGCGGGAGTAAGGGGGAGGACAGATACGCAGTATTTT.

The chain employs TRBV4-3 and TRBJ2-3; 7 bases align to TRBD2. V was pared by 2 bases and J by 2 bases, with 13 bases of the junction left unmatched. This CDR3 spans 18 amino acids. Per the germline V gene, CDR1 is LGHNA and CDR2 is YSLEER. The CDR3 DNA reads TGCGCCAGCAGCCAACCGGGAAGGGCGGGAGTCCTCACAGATACGCAGTATTTT. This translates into CASSQPGRAGVLTDTQYF.